Reported below is one T cell receptor (beta chain). The source of the sample is a study of control samples from healthy donors and cancer patients. This CDR3 has 15 residues. V lost 0 bases, J lost 6 bases, and 12 bases lay in between. Germline CDR1 is SGHTA and CDR2 is FQGTGA. Only in-frame clones appear in the TCRdb table, and some are missing; sequencing was by immunoSEQ multiplex PCR. This sample has about 59,000 clones, with more than 90% found just once. The chain has TRBV7-3 and TRBJ2-1, with D possibly called TRBD1 or TRBD2 (5 bases each). The sequencing sample was made of PBMCs. The receptor comes from a middle-aged man with colorectal cancer. CDR3 coding DNA: TGTGCCAGCAGCTTAACGCCCGGGACCGGCAATGAGCAGTTCTTC. This encodes CASSLTPGTGNEQFF.